This T cell receptor (beta chain) was observed in a study of cytomegalovirus exposure and HLA in healthy donors. Findings of the study overall: A few chains linked to CMV were shown in vitro to be specific for CMV antigens.

The trim removed 4 bases at V and 6 bases at J, leaving 6 bases unmatched. Germline-derived CDR1 and CDR2 are SGHRS and YFSETQ. CDR3 length equals 14 residues. Worth noting for this clone: Its antigen is unidentified.

Primers: 60 Vbeta forward and 13 Jbeta reverse. Generated by immunoSEQ multiplex PCR, the TCRdb table keeps only in-frame clones and is missing some. This table has some 270,000 clones, about 80% appearing once. This receptor was identified in a girl aged 2 to 9 in good health and CMV-seronegative. Material: PBMCs. The V gene is TRBV5-1, the J gene TRBJ2-2; 7 positions match TRBD1. CDR3 region: CASSVGQVAGELFF. CDR3 DNA sequence: TGCGCCAGCAGCGTCGGACAGGTCGCCGGGGAGCTGTTTTTT.